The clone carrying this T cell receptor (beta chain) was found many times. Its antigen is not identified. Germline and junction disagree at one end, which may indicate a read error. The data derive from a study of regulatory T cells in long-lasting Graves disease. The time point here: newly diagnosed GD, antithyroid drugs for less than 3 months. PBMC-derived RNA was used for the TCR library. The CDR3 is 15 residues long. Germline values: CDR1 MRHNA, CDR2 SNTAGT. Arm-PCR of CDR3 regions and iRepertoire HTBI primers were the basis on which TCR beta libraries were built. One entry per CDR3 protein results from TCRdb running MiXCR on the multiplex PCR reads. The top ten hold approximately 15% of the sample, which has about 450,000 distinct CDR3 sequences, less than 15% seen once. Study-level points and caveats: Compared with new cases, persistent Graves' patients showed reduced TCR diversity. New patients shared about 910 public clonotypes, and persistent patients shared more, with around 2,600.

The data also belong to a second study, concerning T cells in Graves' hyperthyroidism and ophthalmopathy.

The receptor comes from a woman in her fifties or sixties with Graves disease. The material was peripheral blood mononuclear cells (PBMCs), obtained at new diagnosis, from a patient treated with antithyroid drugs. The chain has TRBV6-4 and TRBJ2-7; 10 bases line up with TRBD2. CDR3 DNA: TGTGCCAGCAGTTACTCGCTAGCGGGAGCAAGCGAGCAGTACTTC. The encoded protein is CASSYSLAGASEQYF.